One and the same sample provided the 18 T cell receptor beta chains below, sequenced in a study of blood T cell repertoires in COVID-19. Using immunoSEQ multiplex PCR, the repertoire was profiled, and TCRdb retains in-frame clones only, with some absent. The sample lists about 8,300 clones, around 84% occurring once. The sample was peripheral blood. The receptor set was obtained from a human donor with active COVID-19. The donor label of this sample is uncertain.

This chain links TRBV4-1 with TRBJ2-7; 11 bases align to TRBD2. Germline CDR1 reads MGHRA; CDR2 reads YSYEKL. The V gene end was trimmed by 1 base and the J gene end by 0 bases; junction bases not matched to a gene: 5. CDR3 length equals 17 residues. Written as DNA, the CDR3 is TGCGCCAGCAGCCAAGTCATGACTAGCGGGGTCTCCTACGAGCAGTACTTC. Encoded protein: CASSQVMTSGVSYEQYF.

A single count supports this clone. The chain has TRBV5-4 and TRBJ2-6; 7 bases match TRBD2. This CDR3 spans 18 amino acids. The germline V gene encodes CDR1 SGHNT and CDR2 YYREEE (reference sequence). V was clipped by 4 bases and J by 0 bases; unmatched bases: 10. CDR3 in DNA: TGTGCCAGCAGCCCTGCGGGGGTACCGAGCTCTGGGGCCAACGTCCTGACTTTC. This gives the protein CASSPAGVPSSGANVLTF.

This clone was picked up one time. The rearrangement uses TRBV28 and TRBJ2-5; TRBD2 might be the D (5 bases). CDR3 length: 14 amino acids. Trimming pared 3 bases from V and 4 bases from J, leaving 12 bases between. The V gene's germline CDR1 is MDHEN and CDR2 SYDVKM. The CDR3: CASSFSGRRETQYF. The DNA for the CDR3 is TGTGCCAGCAGTTTCTCGGGGAGAAGAGAGACCCAGTACTTC.

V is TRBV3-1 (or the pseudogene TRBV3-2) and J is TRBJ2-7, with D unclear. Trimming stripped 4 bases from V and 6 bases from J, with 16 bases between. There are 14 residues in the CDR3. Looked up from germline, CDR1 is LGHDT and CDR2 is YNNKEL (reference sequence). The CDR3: CASSPRVVPFEQYF. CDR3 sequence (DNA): TGTGCCAGCAGCCCCCGGGTAGTTCCGTTCGAGCAGTACTTC.

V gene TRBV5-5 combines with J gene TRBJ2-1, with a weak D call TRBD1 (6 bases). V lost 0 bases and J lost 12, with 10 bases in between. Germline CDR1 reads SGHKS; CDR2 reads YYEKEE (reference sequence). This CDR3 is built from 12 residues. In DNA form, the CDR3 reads TGTGCCAGCAGCTTGGACAGGGAAGGGCAGTTCTTC. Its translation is CASSLDREGQFF.

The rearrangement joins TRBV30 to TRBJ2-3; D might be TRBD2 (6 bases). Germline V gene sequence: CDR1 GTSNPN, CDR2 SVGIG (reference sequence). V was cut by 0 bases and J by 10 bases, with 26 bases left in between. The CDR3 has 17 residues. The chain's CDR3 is CAWSVLLGGVGERAQYF. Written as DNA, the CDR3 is TGTGCCTGGAGTGTACTTCTGGGGGGAGTGGGGGAGAGGGCGCAGTATTTT. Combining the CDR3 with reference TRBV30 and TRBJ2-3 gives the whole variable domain SQTIHQWPATLVQPVGSPLSLECTVEGTSNPNLYWYRQAAGRGLQLLFYSVGIGQISSEVPQNLSASRPQDRQFILSSKKLLLSDSGFYLCAWSVLLGGVGERAQYFGPGTRLTVL.

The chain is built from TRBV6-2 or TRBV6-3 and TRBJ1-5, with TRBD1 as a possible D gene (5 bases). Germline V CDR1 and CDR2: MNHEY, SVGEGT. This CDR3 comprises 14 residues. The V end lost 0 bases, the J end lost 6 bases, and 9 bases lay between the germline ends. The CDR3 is CASSYSGVTQPQHF. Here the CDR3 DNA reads TGTGCCAGCAGTTACTCAGGGGTAACTCAGCCCCAGCATTTT.

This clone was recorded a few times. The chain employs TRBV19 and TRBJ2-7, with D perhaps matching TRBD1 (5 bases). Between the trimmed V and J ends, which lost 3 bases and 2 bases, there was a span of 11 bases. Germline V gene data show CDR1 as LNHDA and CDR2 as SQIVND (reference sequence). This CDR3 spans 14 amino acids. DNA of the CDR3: TGTGCCAGTAGTATTACGTCGACAGCCTACGAGCAGTACTTC. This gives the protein CASSITSTAYEQYF.

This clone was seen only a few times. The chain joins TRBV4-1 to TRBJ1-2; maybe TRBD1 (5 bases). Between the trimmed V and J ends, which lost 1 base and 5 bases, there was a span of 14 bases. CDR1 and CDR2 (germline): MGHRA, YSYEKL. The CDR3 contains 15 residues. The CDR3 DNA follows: TGCGCCAGCAGCCAAGTGGTTGACAGTAGTTATGGCTACACCTTC. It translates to CASSQVVDSSYGYTF.

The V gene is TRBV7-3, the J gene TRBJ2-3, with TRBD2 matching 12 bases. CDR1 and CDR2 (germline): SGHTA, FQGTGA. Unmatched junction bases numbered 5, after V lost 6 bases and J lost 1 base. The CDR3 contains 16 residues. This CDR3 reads CASSPRLAGGTDTQYF. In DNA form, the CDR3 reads TGTGCCAGCAGTCCGCGACTAGCGGGAGGCACAGATACGCAGTATTTT.

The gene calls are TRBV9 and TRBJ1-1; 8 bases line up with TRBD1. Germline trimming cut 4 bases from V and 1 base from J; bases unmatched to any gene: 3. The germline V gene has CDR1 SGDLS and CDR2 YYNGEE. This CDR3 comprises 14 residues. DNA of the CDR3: TGTGCCAGCAGCTCCGGGACAGGGAACACTGAAGCTTTCTTT. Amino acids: CASSSGTGNTEAFF.

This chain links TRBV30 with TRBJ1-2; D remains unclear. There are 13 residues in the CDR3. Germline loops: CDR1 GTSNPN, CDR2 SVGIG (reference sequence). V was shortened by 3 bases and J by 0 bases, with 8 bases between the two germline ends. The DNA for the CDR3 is TGTGCCTGGAGCGAGGAGTCTAACTATGGCTACACCTTC. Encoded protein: CAWSEESNYGYTF. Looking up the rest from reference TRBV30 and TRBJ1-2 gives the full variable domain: SQTIHQWPATLVQPVGSPLSLECTVEGTSNPNLYWYRQAAGRGLQLLFYSVGIGQISSEVPQNLSASRPQDRQFILSSKKLLLSDSGFYLCAWSEESNYGYTFGSGTRLTVV.

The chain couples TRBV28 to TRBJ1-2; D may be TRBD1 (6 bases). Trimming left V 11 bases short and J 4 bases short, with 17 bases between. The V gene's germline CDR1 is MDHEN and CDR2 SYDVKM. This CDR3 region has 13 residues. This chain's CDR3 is CACGGSVTYGYTF. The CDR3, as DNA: TGTGCCTGTGGGGGCTCCGTGACCTATGGCTACACCTTC.

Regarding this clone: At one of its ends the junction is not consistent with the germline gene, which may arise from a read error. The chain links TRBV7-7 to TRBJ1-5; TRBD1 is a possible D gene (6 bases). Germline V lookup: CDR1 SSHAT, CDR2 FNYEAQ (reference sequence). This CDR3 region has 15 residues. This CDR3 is CASRGGWYSNQPQHF. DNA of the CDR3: TGTGCTAGCAGGGGCGGGTGGTATAGCAATCAGCCCCAGCATTTT.

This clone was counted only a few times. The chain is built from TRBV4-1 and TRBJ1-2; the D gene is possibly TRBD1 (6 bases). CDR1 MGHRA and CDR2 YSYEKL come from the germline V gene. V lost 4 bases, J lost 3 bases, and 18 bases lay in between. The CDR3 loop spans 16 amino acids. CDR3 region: CASSPPFGGYDYGYTF. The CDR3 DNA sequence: TGCGCCAGCAGCCCACCCTTTGGGGGCTATGACTATGGCTACACCTTC.

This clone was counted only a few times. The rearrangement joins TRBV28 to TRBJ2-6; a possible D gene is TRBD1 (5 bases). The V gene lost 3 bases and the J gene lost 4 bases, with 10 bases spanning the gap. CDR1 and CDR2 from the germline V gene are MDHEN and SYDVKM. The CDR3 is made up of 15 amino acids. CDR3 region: CASSFAGLGANVLTF. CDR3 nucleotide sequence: TGTGCCAGCAGTTTTGCAGGGCTAGGGGCCAACGTCCTGACTTTC.

The CDR3 bases are TGTGCCAAACAGGACAGGGGGGCCGGGGAGCTGTTTTTT. This translates into CAKQDRGAGELFF. The chain couples TRBV2 to TRBJ2-2, with 10 bases that match TRBD1. V shed 10 bases, J shed 6 bases, and the junction held 5 bases outside the gene matches. The CDR3 runs to 13 residues. CDR1 and CDR2 from the germline V gene are SNHLY and FYNNEI. Full variable domain (remainder filled in from reference TRBV2 and TRBJ2-2): EPEVTQTPSHQVTQMGQEVILRCVPISNHLYFYWYRQILGQKVEFLVSFYNNEISEKSEIFDDQFSVERPDGSNFTLKIRSTKLEDSAMYFCAKQDRGAGELFFGEGSRLTVL.

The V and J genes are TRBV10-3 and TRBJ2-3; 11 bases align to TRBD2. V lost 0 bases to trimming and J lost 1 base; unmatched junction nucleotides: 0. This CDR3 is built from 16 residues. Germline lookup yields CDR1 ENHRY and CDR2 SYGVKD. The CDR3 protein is CAISESLAGGTDTQYF. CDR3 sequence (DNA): TGTGCCATCAGTGAGTCACTAGCGGGAGGCACAGATACGCAGTATTTT.